The clone carrying this T cell receptor beta chain came up many times. The antigen remains unidentified. The V and J ends lost 3 bases and 5 bases respectively, with 10 bases between them. The CDR3 contains 13 residues. Beta-chain TCR CDR3 regions were amplified from RNA transcripts. The first-round RT-PCR employed HTBI primers together with the Qiagen OneStep RT-PCR kit. A multiplex PCR was then performed as the second round. Each CDR3 protein gets one entry after TCRdb re-called the multiplex PCR reads with MiXCR. Among roughly 500,000 distinct CDR3 sequences listed, approximately 14% were seen once. This entry belongs to a study of Graves' ophthalmopathy and Graves' hyperthyroidism. Study-level findings and limits: The model achieved roughly 66% sensitivity and roughly 72% specificity for ophthalmopathy progression. The majority of expanded thyroid clonotypes above 0.001 frequency also occurred in blood.

The authors diagnosed from clinical symptoms, serum thyroxine, TRAb, thyroid ultrasound and orbital computed tomography. This clonotype was obtained from a woman between 25 and 40 years old with Graves' ophthalmopathy. The sequencing sample was made of blood. The chain is built from TRBV12-3 or TRBV12-4 and TRBJ2-5, with D uncertain. CDR3 in DNA: TGTGCCAGCAGTTTCGGTCCGACGGAGACCCAGTACTTC. This codes for CASSFGPTETQYF.